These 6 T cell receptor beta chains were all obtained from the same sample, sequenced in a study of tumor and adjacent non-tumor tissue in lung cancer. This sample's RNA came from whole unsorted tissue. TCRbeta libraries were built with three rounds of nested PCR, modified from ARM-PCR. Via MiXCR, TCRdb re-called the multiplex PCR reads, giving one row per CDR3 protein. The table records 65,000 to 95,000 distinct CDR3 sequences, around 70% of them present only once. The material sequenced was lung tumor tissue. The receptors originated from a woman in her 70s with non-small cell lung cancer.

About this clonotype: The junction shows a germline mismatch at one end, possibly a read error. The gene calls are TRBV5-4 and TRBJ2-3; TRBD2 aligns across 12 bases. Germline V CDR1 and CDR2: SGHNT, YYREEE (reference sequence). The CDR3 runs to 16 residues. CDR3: CASSLWTSGTTDTQYF. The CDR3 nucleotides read TGTGCCAGCAGCTTATGGACTAGCGGGACCACAGATACGCAATATTTT.

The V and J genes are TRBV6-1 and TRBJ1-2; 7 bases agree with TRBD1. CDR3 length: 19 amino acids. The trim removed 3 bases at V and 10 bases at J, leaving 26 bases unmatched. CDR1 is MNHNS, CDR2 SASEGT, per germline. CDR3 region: CASSDTSPFHEDRELFYTF. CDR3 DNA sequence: TGTGCCAGCAGTGATACAAGCCCTTTCCACGAAGACAGGGAGCTTTTCTACACCTTC.

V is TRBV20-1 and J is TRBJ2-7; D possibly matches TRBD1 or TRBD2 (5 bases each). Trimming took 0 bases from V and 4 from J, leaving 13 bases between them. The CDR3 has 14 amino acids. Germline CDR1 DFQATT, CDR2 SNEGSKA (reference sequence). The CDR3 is CSARDGGSWYEQYF. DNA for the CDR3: TGCAGTGCTAGAGATGGGGGTAGCTGGTACGAGCAGTACTTC.

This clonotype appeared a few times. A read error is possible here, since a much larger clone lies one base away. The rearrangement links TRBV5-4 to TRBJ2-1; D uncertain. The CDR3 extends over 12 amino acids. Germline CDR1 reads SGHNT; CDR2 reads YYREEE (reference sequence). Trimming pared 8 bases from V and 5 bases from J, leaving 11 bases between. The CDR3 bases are TGTGCCAGGAGCCTAGGGAACAATGAGCAGTTCTTC. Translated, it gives CARSLGNNEQFF.

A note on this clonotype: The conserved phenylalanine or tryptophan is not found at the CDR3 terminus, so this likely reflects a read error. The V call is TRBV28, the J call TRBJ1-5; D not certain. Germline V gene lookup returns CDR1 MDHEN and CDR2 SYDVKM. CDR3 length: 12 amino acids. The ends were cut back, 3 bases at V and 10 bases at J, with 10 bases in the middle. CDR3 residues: CASSFPSPPQHS. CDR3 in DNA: TGTGCCAGCAGTTTCCCCTCGCCTCCCCAGCATTCT.

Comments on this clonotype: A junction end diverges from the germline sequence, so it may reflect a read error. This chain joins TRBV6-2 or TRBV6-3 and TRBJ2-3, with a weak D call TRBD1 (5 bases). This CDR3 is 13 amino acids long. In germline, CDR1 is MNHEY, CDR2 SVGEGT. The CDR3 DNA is TGTGCCAGCACCACGGACATTTCGGATACGCGGTATTTT. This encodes CASTTDISDTRYF.